The 22 T cell receptor beta chains below were found in one sample sequenced in a study of blood T cells in healthy people across ages. With a J-beta primer mix and a sample-barcoded 5' primer, a second PCR ran roughly 6 to 11 cycles. Via MiXCR, TCRdb re-called the 5' RACE reads, giving one row per CDR3 protein. The table lists over a million distinct CDR3 sequences, 42% of them singletons, with 7.9% in the top ten. The specimen was blood. These receptors originate from a woman under 30 in good health.

The chain is built from TRBV20-1 and TRBJ1-3; weak D call: TRBD1 (5 bases). Germline loops: CDR1 DFQATT, CDR2 SNEGSKA (reference sequence). The CDR3 length is 14 residues. Trimming stripped 5 bases from V and 0 bases from J, with 11 bases between. CDR3 region: CSAGHLGSGNTIYF. CDR3 sequence (DNA): TGCAGTGCTGGACATCTTGGCTCTGGAAACACCATATATTTT.

The chain has TRBV20-1 and TRBJ2-1, with 8 bases identical to TRBD2. V gave up 7 bases and J gave up 7 bases; unmatched junction bases: 12. The CDR3 loop spans 14 amino acids. CDR1 DFQATT and CDR2 SNEGSKA come from the germline V gene (reference sequence). This CDR3 is CSGGEAVAGNEQFF. The CDR3 bases are TGCAGTGGGGGTGAGGCGGTAGCGGGGAATGAGCAGTTCTTC.

V usage is TRBV6-5 and J usage is TRBJ1-6, with D hard to call. The V gene's germline CDR1 is MNHEY and CDR2 SVGAGI. The ends were cut back, 0 bases at V and 9 bases at J, with 21 bases in the middle. The CDR3 extends over 18 amino acids. CDR3 region: CASSYSFSKTGSLSPLHF. The CDR3 DNA reads as TGTGCCAGCAGTTACTCCTTTTCGAAGACGGGCTCCCTTTCACCCCTCCACTTT.

This sequence joins TRBV7-9 and TRBJ1-4; D not certain. Germline CDR1 SEHNR, CDR2 FQNEAQ (reference sequence). CDR3 length equals 16 residues. V shed 4 bases and J shed 0 bases, with 12 bases lying between them. The CDR3 DNA reads TGTGCCAGCAGCTCGGGAAGGTCCACAACTAATGAAAAACTGTTTTTT. This sequence encodes CASSSGRSTTNEKLFF.

The sample holds a few counts of this clonotype. The V and J genes are TRBV10-3 and TRBJ2-4; D is perhaps TRBD2 (5 bases). Deletions cut 6 bases from V and 1 base from J, with 13 bases between. Germline V CDR1 and CDR2: ENHRY, SYGVKD. The CDR3 is made up of 15 amino acids. Here the CDR3 DNA reads TGTGCCATCAGCGAGGGTTCTGGGGCCAAAAACATTCAGTACTTC. Translation gives CAISEGSGAKNIQYF.

This clonotype was counted only a few times. The chain combines TRBV6-1 with TRBJ2-6, with D maybe TRBD2 (6 bases). Germline loops: CDR1 MNHNS, CDR2 SASEGT. Trimming took off 4 bases at V and 11 bases at J, with 15 bases between the two ends. The CDR3 covers 14 residues. DNA for the CDR3: TGTGCCAGCAGTGCCCGGACGGGAGTCGACGTCCTGACTTTC. Translation gives CASSARTGVDVLTF.

This clonotype showed up just a few times. V is TRBV27 and J is TRBJ1-1; TRBD1 might be the D (6 bases). The CDR3 is 15 residues long. Germline V lookup: CDR1 MNHEY, CDR2 SMNVEV (reference sequence). The V and J ends lost 2 bases and 0 bases respectively, with 10 bases between them. CDR3 nucleotide sequence: TGTGCCAGCAGTTTAACAGGGATCATGAACACTGAAGCTTTCTTT. This translates into CASSLTGIMNTEAFF.

This clonotype has only one observation. This CDR3 reads CASFGLAGPYNEQFF. For the CDR3, the DNA is TGTGCCAGCTTCGGACTAGCGGGGCCCTACAATGAGCAGTTCTTC. The chain links TRBV5-6 to TRBJ2-1; TRBD2 agrees at 12 bases. The CDR3 loop spans 15 amino acids. V dropped 7 bases and J dropped 2; count of bases not matched to a gene: 4. Germline CDR1 reads SGHDT; CDR2 reads YYEEEE.

This clonotype has a single count. V gene TRBV5-1 combines with J gene TRBJ2-2; D is unresolved. Looked up from germline, CDR1 is SGHRS and CDR2 is YFSETQ. The ends were cut back, 4 bases at V and 5 bases at J, with 12 bases in the middle. The CDR3 extends over 14 amino acids. The CDR3 DNA is TGCGCCAGCAGCGTGCCCGACCCGACCGGGGAGCTGTTTTTT. It codes for CASSVPDPTGELFF.

The table lists this clonotype with a few counts. The chain combines TRBV27 with TRBJ2-3; unclear D gene. This CDR3 has 15 amino acids. Trimming cost V 6 bases and J 2 bases, with 15 bases left between them. Germline V lookup: CDR1 MNHEY, CDR2 SMNVEV (reference sequence). CDR3 residues: CASRYRGANTDTQYF. CDR3 in DNA: TGTGCCAGCAGATATCGCGGTGCCAACACAGATACGCAGTATTTT.

The chain recombines TRBV11-2 with TRBJ2-1, with 12 bases identical to TRBD2. Germline V lookup: CDR1 SGHAT, CDR2 FQNNGV. V was clipped by 5 bases and J by 1 base; unmatched bases: 0. CDR3 size: 15 residues. CDR3 bases: TGTGCCAGCAGCACTAGCGGGAGGTCCTACAATGAGCAGTTCTTC. Its protein product is CASSTSGRSYNEQFF.

Concerning this clonotype itself: A much more abundant neighbour one base away suggests this may be a read error. The V gene is TRBV12-3 or TRBV12-4, the J gene TRBJ2-3, with D possibly TRBD2 on 5 matching bases. The length of the CDR3 is 16 residues. For the CDR3, the DNA is TGTGCCTGCAGCGCCTCAGGAGCGGACTTTTCAGATACGCAGTATTTT. Translation gives CACSASGADFSDTQYF.

The rearrangement joins TRBV30 to TRBJ2-5; 8 bases fit TRBD1. The J call may be in error: the DNA end matches TRBJ2-7 better. The CDR3 contains 13 residues. Germline CDR1 GTSNPN, CDR2 SVGIG (reference sequence). CDR3: CAWQTGEAYEQYF. In DNA form, the CDR3 reads TGTGCCTGGCAGACAGGGGAGGCCTACGAGCAGTACTTC.

For this clonotype: The junction does not match germline at one end; this may be a read error. The rearrangement joins TRBV6-5 to TRBJ2-7; tentative D call: TRBD2 (5 bases). Germline V gene sequence: CDR1 MNHEY, CDR2 SVGAGI. The length of the CDR3 is 18 residues. This chain's CDR3 is CASSDSLGPKRNNYEQYF. The DNA of the CDR3 is TGTGCCAGCAGTGACTCCCTGGGCCCCAAGCGGAACAACTACGAGCAGTACTTC.

In its sample, this clonotype was seen a few times. The V call is TRBV29-1, the J call TRBJ2-3, with 10 bases identical to TRBD1. The length of the CDR3 is 19 residues. Per germline, CDR1 SQVTM and CDR2 ANQGSEA. The J segment lost 1 base and the V segment lost 1 base, leaving 14 bases of the junction unmatched. In nucleotides, the CDR3 is TGCAGCGTTGAAGCGGTCGGGACAGGGGTCCCATTCCGCACAGATACGCAGTATTTT. It translates to CSVEAVGTGVPFRTDTQYF.

CDR3 region: CASMRENSPLHF. The CDR3 nucleotides are TGTGCCAGCATGCGGGAAAATTCACCCCTCCACTTT. The genes are TRBV2 and TRBJ1-6; D is unresolved. V gave up 7 bases and J gave up 7 bases, with 8 bases separating them. The CDR3 sequence is 12 residues long. The V gene's germline CDR1 is SNHLY and CDR2 FYNNEI.

CDR3 residues: CASSLVNSGEKLFF. For the CDR3, the DNA is TGTGCCAGCAGTTTAGTGAATTCGGGGGAAAAACTGTTTTTT. The chain has TRBV27 and TRBJ1-4; D gene ambiguous. Germline CDR1 MNHEY, CDR2 SMNVEV (reference sequence). Trimming stripped 2 bases from V and 8 bases from J, with 12 bases between. CDR3 length: 14 residues.

The chain recombines TRBV29-1 with TRBJ1-1; 11 bases agree with TRBD1. The CDR3 extends over 14 amino acids. Germline loops: CDR1 SQVTM, CDR2 ANQGSEA. The CDR3: CGATDRTGGREAFF. The CDR3 DNA is TGCGGCGCAACCGACAGGACAGGGGGCAGAGAAGCTTTCTTT.

The genes are TRBV7-2 and TRBJ2-2, with TRBD2 identical over 7 bases. V was clipped by 0 bases and J by 1 base; unmatched bases: 5. The CDR3 length is 17 residues. Germline loops: CDR1 SGHTA, CDR2 FQGNSA. The CDR3 region is CASSLAPRGRNTGELFF. CDR3 coding DNA: TGTGCCAGCAGCTTAGCTCCTCGCGGGAGGAACACCGGGGAGCTGTTTTTT.

The chain carries TRBV6-1 and TRBJ2-1; 8 bases map to TRBD1. The J segment lost 5 bases and the V segment lost 4 bases, leaving 13 bases of the junction unmatched. CDR3 length equals 17 residues. The germline V gene encodes CDR1 MNHNS and CDR2 SASEGT. The CDR3 nucleotides read TGTGCCAGCAGTGGCCCGATCGTGAACAGGGGGGACAATGAGCAGTTCTTC. Translated: CASSGPIVNRGDNEQFF.

The rearrangement uses TRBV2 and TRBJ1-2, with D unclear. The CDR3 runs to 12 residues. Trimming took 8 bases from V and 7 from J, leaving 14 bases between them. The germline V gene has CDR1 SNHLY and CDR2 FYNNEI. Written as DNA, the CDR3 is TGTGCCAGCGGACGGGCTTTGGGTGGCTACACCTTC. This translates into CASGRALGGYTF.

This clonotype was found once. A read error may produce the germline difference seen at one junction end. The chain joins TRBV12-3 or TRBV12-4 to TRBJ2-3, with D uncertain. The CDR3 has 15 residues. The CDR3 loop is CASRPPAHSTDMQYF. The CDR3 region has the DNA TGTGCCAGCAGGCCGCCGGCCCATAGCACAGATATGCAGTATTTT.